The sample holds one count of the clone carrying this T cell receptor (beta chain). Using immunoSEQ multiplex PCR, the repertoire was profiled, and TCRdb retains in-frame clones only, with some absent. This sample has approximately 580,000 clones; 75% to 85% occur once, and the top ten carry roughly 0.013%. The CDR3 is made up of 12 amino acids. Germline assignment: CDR1 SGHRS and CDR2 YFSETQ. With 4 bases removed from V and 11 bases from J, the gap between germline ends came to 13 bases. This record comes from a study of shared T cell receptors in the human thymus. These sequences were also reported in another study, on human thymus T cells. That publication notes: Infants, healthy and Finnish, who were having corrective surgery for congenital heart defects served as donors. Corrective heart surgery yielded the resections from which the thymus tissue came. Thymic and blood repertoires appeared to show biased V and J gene usage. Unrelated people showed highly overlapping thymic repertoires, related research reported.

The chain links TRBV5-1 to TRBJ2-4; possible D gene TRBD2, 5 bases. Sequences were obtained from thymocytes. This TCR derives from a boy under three years old with a congenital heart defect. CDR3 region: CASSPREGVQYF. CDR3 nucleotide sequence: TGCGCCAGCAGCCCAAGAGAGGGAGTTCAGTACTTC.